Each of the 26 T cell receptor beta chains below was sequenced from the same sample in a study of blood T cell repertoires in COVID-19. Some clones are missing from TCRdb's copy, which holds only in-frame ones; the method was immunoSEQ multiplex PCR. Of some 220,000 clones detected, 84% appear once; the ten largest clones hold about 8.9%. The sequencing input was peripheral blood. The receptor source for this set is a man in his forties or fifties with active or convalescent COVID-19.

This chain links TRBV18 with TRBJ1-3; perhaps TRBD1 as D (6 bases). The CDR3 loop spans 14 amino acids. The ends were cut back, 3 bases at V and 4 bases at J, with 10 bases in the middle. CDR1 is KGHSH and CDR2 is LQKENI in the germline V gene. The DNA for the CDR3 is TGTGCCAGCTCACCGGGGGCACCCGGAAACACCATATATTTT. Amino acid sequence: CASSPGAPGNTIYF.

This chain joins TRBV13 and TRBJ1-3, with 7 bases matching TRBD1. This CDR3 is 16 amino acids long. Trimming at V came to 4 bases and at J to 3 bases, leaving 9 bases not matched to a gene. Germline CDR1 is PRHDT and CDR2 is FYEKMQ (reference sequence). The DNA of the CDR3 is TGTGCCAGCAGCTCGACAGGGAGGTTGGGTGGAAACACCATATATTTT. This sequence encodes CASSSTGRLGGNTIYF.

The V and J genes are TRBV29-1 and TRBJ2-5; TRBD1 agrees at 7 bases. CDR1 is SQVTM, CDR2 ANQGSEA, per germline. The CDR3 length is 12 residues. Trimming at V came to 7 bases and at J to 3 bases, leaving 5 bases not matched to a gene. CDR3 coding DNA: TGCAGCGACCGGGACAGAAAAGAGACCCAGTACTTC. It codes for CSDRDRKETQYF.

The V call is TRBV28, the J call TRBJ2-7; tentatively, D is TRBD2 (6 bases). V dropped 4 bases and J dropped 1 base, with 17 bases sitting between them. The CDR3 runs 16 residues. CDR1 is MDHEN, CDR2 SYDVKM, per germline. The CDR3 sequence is CASSSSGTSRSYEQYF. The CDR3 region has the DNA TGTGCCAGCAGTTCCTCCGGGACTTCCCGTTCCTACGAGCAGTACTTC.

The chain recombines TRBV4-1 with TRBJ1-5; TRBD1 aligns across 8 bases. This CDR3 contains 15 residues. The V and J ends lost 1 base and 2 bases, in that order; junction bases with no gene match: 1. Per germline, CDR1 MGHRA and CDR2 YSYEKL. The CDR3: CASSQADRGNQPQHF. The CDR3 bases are TGCGCCAGCAGCCAAGCGGACAGGGGCAATCAGCCCCAGCATTTT.

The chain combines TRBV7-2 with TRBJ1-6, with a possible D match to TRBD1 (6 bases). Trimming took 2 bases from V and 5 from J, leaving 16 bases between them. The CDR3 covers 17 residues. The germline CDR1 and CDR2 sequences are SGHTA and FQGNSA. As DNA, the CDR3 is TGTGCCAGCAGCTTAACGCCTCGCCAGGGGAATAATTCACCCCTCCACTTT. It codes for CASSLTPRQGNNSPLHF.

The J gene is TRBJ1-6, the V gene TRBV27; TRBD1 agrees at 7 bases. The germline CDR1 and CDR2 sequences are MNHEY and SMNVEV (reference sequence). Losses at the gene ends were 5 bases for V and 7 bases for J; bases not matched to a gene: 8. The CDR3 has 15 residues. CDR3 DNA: TGTGCCAGCAGTATACAACAGGGGTACAATTCACCCCTCCACTTT. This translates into CASSIQQGYNSPLHF.

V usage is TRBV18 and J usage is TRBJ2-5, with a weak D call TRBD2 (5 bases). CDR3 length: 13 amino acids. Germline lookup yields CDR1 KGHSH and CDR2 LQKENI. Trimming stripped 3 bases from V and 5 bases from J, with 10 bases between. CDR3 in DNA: TGTGCCAGCTCACCCCGGGGTGAGGAGACCCAGTACTTC. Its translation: CASSPRGEETQYF.

CDR3 loop: CASSKVRTTITWETQYF. For the CDR3, the DNA is TGTGCCAGTAGTAAGGTTCGGACTACGATAACTTGGGAGACCCAGTACTTC. V usage is TRBV19 and J usage is TRBJ2-5, with D tentatively TRBD2 (6 bases). V lost 4 bases to trimming and J lost 5 bases, with 23 bases between them. The V gene's germline CDR1 is LNHDA and CDR2 SQIVND (reference sequence). The CDR3 has 17 amino acids. Based on the CDR3 plus reference TRBV19 and TRBJ2-5, the full variable domain is DGGITQSPKYLFRKEGQNVTLSCEQNLNHDAMYWYRQDPGQGLRLIYYSQIVNDFQKGDIAEGYSVSREKKESFPLTVTSAQKNPTAFYLCASSKVRTTITWETQYFGPGTRLLVL.

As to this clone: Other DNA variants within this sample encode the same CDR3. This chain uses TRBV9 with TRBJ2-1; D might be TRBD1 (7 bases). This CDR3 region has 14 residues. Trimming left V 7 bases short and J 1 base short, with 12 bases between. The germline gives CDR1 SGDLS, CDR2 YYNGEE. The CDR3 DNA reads TGTGCCAGCTCGCCAGGGGGGTCCTACAATGAGCAGTTCTTC. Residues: CASSPGGSYNEQFF.

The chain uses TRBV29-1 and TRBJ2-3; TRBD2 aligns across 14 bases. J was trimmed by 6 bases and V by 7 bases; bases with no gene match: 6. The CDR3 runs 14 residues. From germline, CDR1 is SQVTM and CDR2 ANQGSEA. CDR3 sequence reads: CSGTGLAGVDTQYF. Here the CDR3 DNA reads TGCAGCGGAACGGGACTAGCGGGAGTGGATACGCAGTATTTT.

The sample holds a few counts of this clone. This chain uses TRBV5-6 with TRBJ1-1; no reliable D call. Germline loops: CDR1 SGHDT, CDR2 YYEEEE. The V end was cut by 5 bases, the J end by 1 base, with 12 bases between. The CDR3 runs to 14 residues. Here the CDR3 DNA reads TGTGCCAGCAGACGCACCGGGAGGAACACTGAAGCTTTCTTT. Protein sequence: CASRRTGRNTEAFF.

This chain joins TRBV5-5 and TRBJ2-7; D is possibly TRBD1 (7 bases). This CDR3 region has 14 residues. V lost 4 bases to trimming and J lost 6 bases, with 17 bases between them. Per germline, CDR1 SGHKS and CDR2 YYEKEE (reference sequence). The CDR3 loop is CASSRDSMEGEQYF. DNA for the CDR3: TGTGCCAGCAGCAGGGACAGTATGGAGGGCGAGCAGTACTTC.

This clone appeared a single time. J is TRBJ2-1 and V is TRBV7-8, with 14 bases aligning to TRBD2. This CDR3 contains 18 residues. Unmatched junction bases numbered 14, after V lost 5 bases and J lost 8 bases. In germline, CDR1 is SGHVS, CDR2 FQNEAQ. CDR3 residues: CASSPGVVRLAGGDEQFF. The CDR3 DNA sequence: TGTGCCAGCAGCCCGGGAGTCGTGCGACTAGCGGGAGGGGATGAGCAGTTCTTC.

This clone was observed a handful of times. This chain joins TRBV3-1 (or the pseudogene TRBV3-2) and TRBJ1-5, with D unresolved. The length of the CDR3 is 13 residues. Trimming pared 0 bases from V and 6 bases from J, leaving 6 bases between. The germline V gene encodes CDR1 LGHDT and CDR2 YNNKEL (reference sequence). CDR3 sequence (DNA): TGTGCCAGCAGCCAAGATCCCGGTCAGCCCCAGCATTTT. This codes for CASSQDPGQPQHF.

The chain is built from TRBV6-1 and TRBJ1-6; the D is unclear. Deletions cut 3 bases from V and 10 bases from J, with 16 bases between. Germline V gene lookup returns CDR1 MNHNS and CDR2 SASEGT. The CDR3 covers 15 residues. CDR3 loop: CASSEEGSAVSPLHF. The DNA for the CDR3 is TGTGCCAGCAGTGAGGAGGGCTCGGCGGTATCACCCCTCCACTTT.

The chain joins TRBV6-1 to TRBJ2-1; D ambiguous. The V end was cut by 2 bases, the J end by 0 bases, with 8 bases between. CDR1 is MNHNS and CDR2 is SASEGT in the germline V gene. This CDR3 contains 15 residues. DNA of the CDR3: TGTGCCAGCAGTGAACTCCCGAGCTCCTACAATGAGCAGTTCTTC. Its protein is CASSELPSSYNEQFF.

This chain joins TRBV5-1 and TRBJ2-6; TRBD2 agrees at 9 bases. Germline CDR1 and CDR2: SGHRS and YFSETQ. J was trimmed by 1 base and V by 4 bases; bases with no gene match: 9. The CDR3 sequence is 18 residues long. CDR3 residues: CASSEIAGALSGANVLTF. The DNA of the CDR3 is TGCGCCAGCAGCGAAATAGCGGGGGCCCTATCTGGGGCCAACGTCCTGACTTTC.

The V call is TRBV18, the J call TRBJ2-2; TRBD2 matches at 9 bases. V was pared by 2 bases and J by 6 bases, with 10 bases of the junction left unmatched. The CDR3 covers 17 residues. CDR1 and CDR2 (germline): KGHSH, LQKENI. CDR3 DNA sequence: TGTGCCAGCTCACCAGTAGTGATAGCGGGAGCCCCCGGGGAGCTGTTTTTT. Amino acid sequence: CASSPVVIAGAPGELFF.

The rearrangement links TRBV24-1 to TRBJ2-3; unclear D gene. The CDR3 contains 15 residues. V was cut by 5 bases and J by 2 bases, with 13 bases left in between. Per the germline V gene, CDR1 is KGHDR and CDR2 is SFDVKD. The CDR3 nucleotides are TGTGCCACCAGTGGCCCCAGTGGCCCCACAGATACGCAGTATTTT. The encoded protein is CATSGPSGPTDTQYF.

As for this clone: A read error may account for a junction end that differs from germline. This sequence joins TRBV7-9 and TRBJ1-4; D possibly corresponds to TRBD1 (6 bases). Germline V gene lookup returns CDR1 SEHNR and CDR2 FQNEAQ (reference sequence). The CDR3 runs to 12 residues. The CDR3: CASSLGTGPLFF. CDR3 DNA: TGTGCCAGCAGCTTAGGAACAGGGCCATTGTTTTTC.

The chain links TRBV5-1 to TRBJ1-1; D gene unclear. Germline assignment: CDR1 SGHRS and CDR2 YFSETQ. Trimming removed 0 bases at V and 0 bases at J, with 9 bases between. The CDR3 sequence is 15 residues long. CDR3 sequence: CASSLAGRVNTEAFF. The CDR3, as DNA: TGCGCCAGCAGCTTGGCGGGGAGGGTGAACACTGAAGCTTTCTTT.

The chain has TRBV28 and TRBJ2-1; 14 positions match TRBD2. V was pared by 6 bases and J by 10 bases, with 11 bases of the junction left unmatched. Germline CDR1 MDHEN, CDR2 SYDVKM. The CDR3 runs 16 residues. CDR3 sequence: CASSATGLAGAGEQFF. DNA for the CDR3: TGTGCCAGCAGCGCGACGGGACTAGCGGGAGCGGGGGAGCAGTTCTTC.

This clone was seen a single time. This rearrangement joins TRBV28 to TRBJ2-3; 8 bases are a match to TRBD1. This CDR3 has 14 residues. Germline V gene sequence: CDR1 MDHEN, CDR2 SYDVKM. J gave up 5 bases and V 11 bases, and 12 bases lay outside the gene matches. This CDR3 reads CALQPQGAGDTQYF. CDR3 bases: TGTGCCCTCCAGCCCCAGGGGGCGGGAGATACGCAGTATTTT.

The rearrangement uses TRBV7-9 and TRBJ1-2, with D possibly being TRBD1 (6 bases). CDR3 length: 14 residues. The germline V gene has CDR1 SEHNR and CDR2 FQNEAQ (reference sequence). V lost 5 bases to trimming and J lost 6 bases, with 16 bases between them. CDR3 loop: CASSPQDRSDGYTF. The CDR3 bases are TGTGCCAGCAGCCCCCAGGACAGATCGGATGGCTACACCTTC.

CDR3 nucleotide sequence: TGTGCCAGCAGCGAGAGGGAGAACACTGAAGCTTTCTTT. Its protein product is CASSERENTEAFF. The J gene is TRBJ1-1, the V gene TRBV6-5; no clear D. Germline V CDR1 and CDR2: MNHEY, SVGAGI. The CDR3 totals 13 residues. Trimming stripped 6 bases from V and 1 base from J, with 9 bases between.